What follows are 30 T cell receptor beta chains derived from one specimen sequenced in a study of blood T cell repertoires in COVID-19 (dated by TCRdb to 2020 to 2021). Library preparation employed the immunoSEQ multiplex PCR assay. Sourced from immuneACCESS, this table was stored by TCRdb with only in-frame sequences that have V and J called. A share of the clones is absent; for the studies checked, an unresolved V gene accounts for under half, and the remainder has no known explanation. The sample table holds a few hundred thousand clones, of which 87% were seen once. The leading ten clones occupy approximately 5.2% of the sample. Sequenced input: PBMCs or T cells enriched from blood (not recorded which). These receptors came from a woman in her thirties who had recovered from COVID-19.

The rearrangement links TRBV5-1 to TRBJ2-3; 7 bases are shared with TRBD1. CDR3 length equals 14 residues. V shed 1 base and J 1 base; nucleotides not matched to a gene: 0. Germline-derived CDR1 and CDR2 are SGHRS and YFSETQ. CDR3 DNA: TGCGCCAGCAGCTTGCAGGGGGGCACAGATACGCAGTATTTT. Translated: CASSLQGGTDTQYF.

The chain carries TRBV6-1 and TRBJ1-2; tentatively, D is TRBD1 (5 bases). Germline V gene sequence: CDR1 MNHNS, CDR2 SASEGT. The CDR3 is 13 residues long. The V end was cut by 2 bases, the J end by 2 bases, with 6 bases between. The CDR3 sequence: CASSESGNYGYTF. The CDR3 nucleotides read TGTGCCAGCAGTGAATCAGGGAACTATGGCTACACCTTC.

The chain uses TRBV5-5 and TRBJ1-2; tentative D call: TRBD1 (5 bases). Between the trimmed V and J ends, which lost 0 bases and 5 bases, there was a span of 11 bases. This CDR3 contains 14 residues. Germline V CDR1 and CDR2: SGHKS, YYEKEE (reference sequence). The CDR3 DNA is TGTGCCAGCAGCTTGGCCGACAGAGCATATGGCTACACCTTC. It is translated as CASSLADRAYGYTF.

This chain links TRBV13 with TRBJ2-6; 7 positions match TRBD2. J lost 0 bases, V lost 3 bases, and 14 bases had no gene match. CDR1 PRHDT and CDR2 FYEKMQ come from the germline V gene (reference sequence). This CDR3 comprises 20 residues. CDR3 sequence: CASSFLGSWEGSSGANVLTF. The CDR3 bases are TGTGCCAGCAGCTTTCTTGGTTCGTGGGAGGGAAGCTCTGGGGCCAACGTCCTGACTTTC.

The chain combines TRBV5-1 with TRBJ1-1, with a possible D match to TRBD1 (5 bases). This CDR3 has 15 residues. V lost 0 bases and J 3 bases, leaving 12 bases between the germline ends. Germline V gene sequence: CDR1 SGHRS, CDR2 YFSETQ. CDR3: CASSLDRGKDTEAFF. DNA of the CDR3: TGCGCCAGCAGCTTGGATAGGGGCAAGGACACTGAAGCTTTCTTT.

The V call is TRBV3-1 (or the pseudogene TRBV3-2), the J call TRBJ2-1; the D gene is possibly TRBD1 (5 bases). The CDR3 covers 16 residues. Germline V gives CDR1 LGHDT, CDR2 YNNKEL (reference sequence). Trimming shortened V by 1 base and J by 6 bases, and 16 bases separated the two germline ends. CDR3 nucleotides: TGTGCCAGCAGCCAAGTCCTTTTCGGCAGGGCCAATGAGCAGTTCTTC. This sequence encodes CASSQVLFGRANEQFF.

This chain connects TRBV19 to TRBJ1-5; D is uncertain. CDR1 and CDR2 (germline): LNHDA, SQIVND (reference sequence). Trimming removed 3 bases at V and 2 bases at J, with 14 bases between. The CDR3 sequence is 16 residues long. CDR3 in amino acids: CASSMRHDGRNQPQHF. The DNA for the CDR3 is TGTGCCAGTAGTATGCGCCACGATGGTCGCAATCAGCCCCAGCATTTT.

This chain joins TRBV30 and TRBJ1-1, with TRBD1 matching 10 bases. This CDR3 region has 13 residues. In germline, CDR1 is GTSNPN, CDR2 SVGIG (reference sequence). Germline trimming cut 2 bases from V and 10 bases from J; bases unmatched to any gene: 7. The DNA for the CDR3 is TGTGCCTGGAGTTTCGACAGGGGGCCGGTAGCTTTCTTT. Encoded protein: CAWSFDRGPVAFF. The full variable domain, completed using reference TRBV30 and TRBJ1-1, is SQTIHQWPATLVQPVGSPLSLECTVEGTSNPNLYWYRQAAGRGLQLLFYSVGIGQISSEVPQNLSASRPQDRQFILSSKKLLLSDSGFYLCAWSFDRGPVAFFGQGTRLTVV.

The V and J genes are TRBV5-1 and TRBJ1-2, with 8 bases identical to TRBD1. V shed 0 bases and J 5 bases; nucleotides not matched to a gene: 9. CDR3 length: 16 residues. CDR1 and CDR2 from the germline V gene are SGHRS and YFSETQ. The CDR3 bases are TGCGCCAGCAGCTTGGATTTCCCAGGGGGCTCTTATGGCTACACCTTC. Encoded protein: CASSLDFPGGSYGYTF.

This chain connects TRBV27 to TRBJ1-1; TRBD1 might be the D (5 bases). Germline-derived CDR1 and CDR2 are MNHEY and SMNVEV (reference sequence). The CDR3 is 14 amino acids. With 5 bases removed from V and 4 bases from J, the gap between germline ends came to 14 bases. The CDR3 is CASSGLGGSTEAFF. The CDR3 DNA is TGTGCCAGCAGTGGCCTGGGGGGGAGCACTGAAGCTTTCTTT.

This clone appeared a few times. The J gene is TRBJ1-1, the V gene TRBV6-2 or TRBV6-3; D call uncertain. V lost 0 bases to trimming and J lost 4 bases, with 9 bases between them. This CDR3 spans 14 amino acids. Germline assignment: CDR1 MNHEY and CDR2 SVGEGT. CDR3 residues: CASSYSLRGTEAFF. The CDR3 bases are TGTGCCAGCAGTTACTCCCTTCGGGGCACTGAAGCTTTCTTT.

The J gene is TRBJ2-7, the V gene TRBV12-5; 7 bases agree with TRBD1. The CDR3 consists of 17 residues. The V gene's germline CDR1 is LGHNT and CDR2 FRNRAP. The trim removed 2 bases at V and 0 bases at J, leaving 10 bases unmatched. CDR3 sequence (DNA): TGTGCTAGTGGTTTGCCACAGGGACAGTCGAGCTCCTACGAGCAGTACTTC. This translates into CASGLPQGQSSSYEQYF.

The gene calls are TRBV7-9 and TRBJ1-2; TRBD1 aligns across 10 bases. V lost 4 bases, J lost 6 bases, and 14 bases stayed unmatched. This CDR3 contains 17 residues. Germline-derived CDR1 and CDR2 are SEHNR and FQNEAQ (reference sequence). The DNA of the CDR3 is TGTGCCAGCAGCTCTTACGGCCGGGACAGGGGTTCTGATGGCTACACCTTC. Translation gives CASSSYGRDRGSDGYTF.

The V call is TRBV15, the J call TRBJ2-3; possibly TRBD1 for D (5 bases). This CDR3 is 15 amino acids long. V lost 5 bases and J 0 bases, leaving 12 bases between the germline ends. Per the germline V gene, CDR1 is LNHNV and CDR2 is YYDKDF (reference sequence). CDR3 protein: CATSQGAPSTDTQYF. As DNA, the CDR3 is TGTGCCACCAGCCAAGGGGCACCTAGCACAGATACGCAGTATTTT.

This rearrangement joins TRBV21-1 to TRBJ2-1; the table's TRBD1 call for D was not verified on the DNA. TRBV21-1 is tagged as a pseudogene. The CDR3 length is 16 residues. The CDR3 spells CASPLPRTGRDNEQFF. The CDR3 region has the DNA TGTGCCAGCCCACTCCCACGGACAGGGAGAGACAATGAGCAGTTCTTC.

This sequence joins TRBV3-1 (or the pseudogene TRBV3-2) and TRBJ1-6; 10 nucleotides line up with TRBD1. V trimming: 5 bases; J trimming: 9 bases; junction bases outside the gene matches: 4. Per the germline V gene, CDR1 is LGHDT and CDR2 is YNNKEL (reference sequence). There are 14 residues in the CDR3. CDR3 sequence (DNA): TGTGCCAGCAGCAAGACAGGGGGCATTTCACCCCTCCACTTT. Its protein product is CASSKTGGISPLHF.

This sequence joins TRBV30 and TRBJ1-4; D uncertain. Trimming shortened V by 2 bases and J by 7 bases, and 11 bases separated the two germline ends. The CDR3 is 13 residues long. Germline lookup yields CDR1 GTSNPN and CDR2 SVGIG (reference sequence). The CDR3 DNA follows: TGTGCCTGGAGTAGCCTCCGGAGTGAAAAACTGTTTTTT. Amino acid sequence: CAWSSLRSEKLFF.

This chain links TRBV28 with TRBJ1-2; 10 bases fit TRBD1. V was clipped by 8 bases and J by 6 bases; unmatched bases: 3. The CDR3 loop spans 12 amino acids. The V gene's germline CDR1 is MDHEN and CDR2 SYDVKM. CDR3 DNA: TGTGCCAGCCAGGACAGGGGGGATGGCTACACCTTC. This sequence encodes CASQDRGDGYTF.

This clone was seen once. The V and J genes are TRBV19 and TRBJ1-1; D possibly corresponds to TRBD1 (5 bases). The ends were cut back, 2 bases at V and 5 bases at J, with 15 bases in the middle. This CDR3 region has 15 residues. Germline V lookup: CDR1 LNHDA, CDR2 SQIVND (reference sequence). The CDR3: CASSIQGGVRTEAFF. The CDR3 coding sequence is TGTGCCAGTAGTATACAGGGTGGCGTGAGGACTGAAGCTTTCTTT.

This chain links TRBV30 with TRBJ1-2; 7 bases fit TRBD1. The V and J ends lost 0 bases and 4 bases, in that order; junction bases with no gene match: 29. Germline-derived CDR1 and CDR2 are GTSNPN and SVGIG (reference sequence). CDR3 length: 22 residues. In DNA, the CDR3 is TGTGCCTGGAGTGTACCCTTTAAGAGACAGGGCTTTCGCCCGCGCGATTTCTATGGCTACACCTTC. It yields the protein CAWSVPFKRQGFRPRDFYGYTF.

J is TRBJ1-5 and V is TRBV19; D is unresolved. The V and J ends lost 5 bases and 0 bases respectively, with 11 bases between them. The CDR3 length is 15 residues. Germline CDR1 and CDR2: LNHDA and SQIVND (reference sequence). CDR3: CASSPSGYSNQPQHF. The CDR3 bases are TGTGCCAGTAGTCCCTCGGGATATAGCAATCAGCCCCAGCATTTT. Filled out from reference TRBV19 and TRBJ1-5, the complete variable domain reads DGGITQSPKYLFRKEGQNVTLSCEQNLNHDAMYWYRQDPGQGLRLIYYSQIVNDFQKGDIAEGYSVSREKKESFPLTVTSAQKNPTAFYLCASSPSGYSNQPQHFGDGTRLSIL.

The rearrangement joins TRBV5-5 to TRBJ2-7, with D possibly being TRBD1 (6 bases). CDR1 SGHKS and CDR2 YYEKEE come from the germline V gene (reference sequence). This CDR3 comprises 14 residues. Trimming took 4 bases from V and 5 from J, leaving 16 bases between them. This chain's CDR3 is CASSLVTGRDEQYF. Here the CDR3 DNA reads TGTGCCAGCAGCCTCGTGACAGGTAGGGACGAGCAGTACTTC.

V gene TRBV11-2 combines with J gene TRBJ2-1; TRBD2 matches at 8 bases. Trimming took 5 bases from V and 2 from J; bases not matched to a gene: 14. Per germline, CDR1 SGHAT and CDR2 FQNNGV. This CDR3 has 18 residues. CDR3 bases: TGTGCCAGCAGCCGTGGACTAGCCAGCCAAGATCCCTACAATGAGCAGTTCTTC. Its translation: CASSRGLASQDPYNEQFF. Complete variable domain (other parts from reference TRBV11-2 and TRBJ2-1): EAGVAQSPRYKIIEKRQSVAFWCNPISGHATLYWYQQILGQGPKLLIQFQNNGVVDDSQLPKDRFSAERLKGVDSTLKIQPAKLEDSAVYLCASSRGLASQDPYNEQFFGPGTRLTVL.

This chain links TRBV5-1 with TRBJ1-5; D is perhaps TRBD1 (5 bases). The CDR3 is 14 residues long. The germline V gene encodes CDR1 SGHRS and CDR2 YFSETQ. V was trimmed by 4 bases and J by 7 bases, leaving 15 bases between them. The CDR3 region is CASSTGPGDQPQHF. CDR3 DNA sequence: TGCGCCAGCAGCACAGGCCCGGGGGACCAGCCCCAGCATTTT.

The J gene is TRBJ1-6, the V gene TRBV5-1; 8 bases align to TRBD1. Germline CDR1 reads SGHRS; CDR2 reads YFSETQ. The CDR3 has 17 amino acids. Losses at the gene ends were 1 base for V and 10 bases for J; bases not matched to a gene: 13. The CDR3 sequence: CASSLPRQGARESPLHF. CDR3 bases: TGCGCCAGCAGCTTGCCGCGGCAGGGGGCGAGGGAGTCACCCCTCCACTTT.

The V call is TRBV5-1, the J call TRBJ2-3; 8 bases line up with TRBD2. CDR1 is SGHRS, CDR2 YFSETQ, per germline. The CDR3 loop spans 13 amino acids. Germline trimming cut 6 bases from V and 5 bases from J; bases unmatched to any gene: 5. CDR3 coding DNA: TGCGCCAGCACCCGGGGGGGCGGAGATACGCAGTATTTT. Protein: CASTRGGGDTQYF.

This chain links TRBV19 with TRBJ1-5, with unresolved D. The CDR3 consists of 14 residues. The germline V gene encodes CDR1 LNHDA and CDR2 SQIVND (reference sequence). The ends were cut back, 5 bases at V and 1 base at J, with 9 bases in the middle. The CDR3 bases are TGTGCCAGTAGTCCCGAGGCGAGCAATCAGCCCCAGCATTTT. Amino acids: CASSPEASNQPQHF.

J is TRBJ2-4 and V is TRBV5-1, with D tentatively TRBD1 (6 bases). The V gene's germline CDR1 is SGHRS and CDR2 YFSETQ. The CDR3 contains 15 residues. With 4 bases removed from V and 15 bases from J, the gap between germline ends came to 26 bases. The CDR3 DNA reads TGCGCCAGCAGCAGTGGACAGCTCTCTTCCCAGGAGTCGTACTTC. Translation: CASSSGQLSSQESYF.

The gene calls are TRBV3-1 (or the pseudogene TRBV3-2) and TRBJ1-1; unclear D gene. The germline V gene has CDR1 LGHDT and CDR2 YNNKEL (reference sequence). This CDR3 spans 13 amino acids. The V and J ends lost 2 bases and 3 bases respectively, with 7 bases between them. CDR3 region: CASSQSGDTEAFF. In DNA, the CDR3 is TGTGCCAGCAGCCAATCCGGGGACACTGAAGCTTTCTTT.

The J gene is TRBJ1-5, the V gene TRBV30; D unclear. Germline V gene sequence: CDR1 GTSNPN, CDR2 SVGIG (reference sequence). The V gene lost 2 bases and the J gene lost 5 bases, with 10 bases spanning the gap. The length of the CDR3 is 13 residues. The CDR3 DNA is TGTGCCTGGAGTCTGGGCCTCGATCAGCCCCAGCATTTT. Its translation: CAWSLGLDQPQHF.